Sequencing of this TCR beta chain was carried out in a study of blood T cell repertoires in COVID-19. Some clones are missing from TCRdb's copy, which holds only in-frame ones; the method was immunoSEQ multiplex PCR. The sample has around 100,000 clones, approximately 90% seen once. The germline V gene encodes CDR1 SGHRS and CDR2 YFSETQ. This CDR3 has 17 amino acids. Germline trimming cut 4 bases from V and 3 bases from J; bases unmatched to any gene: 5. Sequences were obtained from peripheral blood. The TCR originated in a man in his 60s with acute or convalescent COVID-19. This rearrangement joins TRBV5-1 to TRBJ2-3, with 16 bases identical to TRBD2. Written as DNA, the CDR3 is TGCGCCAGCAGCACGGGACTAGCGGGGGGGACTACAGATACGCAGTATTTT. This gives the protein CASSTGLAGGTTDTQYF.